The 11 T cell receptor beta chains reported below all come from one sample, sequenced in a study of post-analysis software for immune sequencing data. Unique molecular identifiers tagged the TCR beta cDNA libraries. TCRdb re-called the PCR reads with MiXCR, one entry per CDR3 protein. Of about 460,000 distinct CDR3 sequences listed, approximately 45% are singletons. Their antigens remain unidentified. Whole-study findings and limits: Controls showed lower frequencies than patients for roughly five TRBV segments, and TRBV5-6, TRBV5-1 and TRBV20-1 were among these.

The sequenced sample consisted of blood. These receptors all come from a girl aged 10 to 17 with multiple sclerosis.

V gene TRBV2 combines with J gene TRBJ1-4, with TRBD1 matching 8 bases. Germline loops: CDR1 SNHLY, CDR2 FYNNEI. The CDR3 has 15 residues. The trim removed 7 bases at V and 0 bases at J, leaving 4 bases unmatched. The CDR3 DNA sequence: TGTGCCAGCAATGGACAGGGAACAACTAATGAAAAACTGTTTTTT. Translating it yields CASNGQGTTNEKLFF.

This clonotype was detected a few times. The J gene is TRBJ2-7, the V gene TRBV6-5, with D maybe TRBD1 (5 bases). The CDR3 is 15 residues long. The V end was cut by 0 bases, the J end by 0 bases, with 9 bases between. Germline CDR1 MNHEY, CDR2 SVGAGI. The CDR3 sequence: CASSYSLGPSYEQYF. CDR3 nucleotides: TGTGCCAGCAGTTACTCGTTGGGGCCCTCCTACGAGCAGTACTTC.

In the case of this clonotype: One end of the junction is discordant with germline, which a read error may explain. The chain links TRBV6-5 to TRBJ1-2; D gene ambiguous. The CDR3 extends over 15 amino acids. CDR1 is MNHEY, CDR2 SVGAGI, per germline. The CDR3: CASSNSREAGYGYTF. The CDR3 coding sequence is TGTGCCAGCAGTAACTCCCGCGAGGCCGGCTATGGCTACACCTTC.

V and J are TRBV29-1 and TRBJ1-2; D gene unclear. The CDR3 consists of 14 residues. The V gene's germline CDR1 is SQVTM and CDR2 ANQGSEA. V lost 4 bases and J 0 bases, leaving 12 bases between the germline ends. The CDR3 reads CSVGGRLANYGYTF. Written as DNA, the CDR3 is TGCAGCGTTGGAGGACGCCTTGCTAACTATGGCTACACCTTC.

This sequence joins TRBV25-1 and TRBJ2-7, with D possibly being TRBD1 (5 bases). V dropped 1 base and J dropped 6 bases, with 13 bases sitting between them. This CDR3 contains 14 residues. The germline CDR1 and CDR2 sequences are MGHDK and SYGVNS. The CDR3 sequence is CASSEWARAGEQYF. CDR3 bases: TGTGCCAGCAGTGAATGGGCCAGGGCAGGCGAGCAGTACTTC.

For this clonotype: At one end the junction does not follow the germline gene, possibly because of a read error. The chain is built from TRBV10-3 and TRBJ2-7, with 11 bases that match TRBD2. Germline V gene lookup returns CDR1 ENHRY and CDR2 SYGVKD. CDR3 size: 15 residues. The CDR3 DNA reads TGTGCCATCAGCTCACTAGCGGGAGTTGGCTACGGGCAGTACTTC. Amino acids: CAISSLAGVGYGQYF.

This clonotype has only one observation. The CDR3 coding sequence is TGCAGTGCTAGCTTCGGAGAGGGAGTAATAGATGAGCAGTTCTTC. Translation: CSASFGEGVIDEQFF. This sequence joins TRBV20-1 and TRBJ2-1, with a tentative D call TRBD2 (5 bases). Germline V gene data show CDR1 as DFQATT and CDR2 as SNEGSKA (reference sequence). Trimming left V 3 bases short and J 8 bases short, with 20 bases between. The CDR3 is 15 amino acids.

This chain connects TRBV6-5 to TRBJ1-1, with TRBD1 as a possible D gene (5 bases). Germline CDR1 and CDR2: MNHEY and SVGAGI. Trimming took off 5 bases at V and 11 bases at J, with 12 bases between the two ends. The CDR3 loop spans 11 amino acids. CDR3 region: CASSTSGTAFF. The CDR3, as DNA: TGTGCCAGCAGTACCTCCGGGACCGCTTTCTTT.

Only a few counts were recorded for this clonotype. The CDR3 DNA reads TGTGCCAGCAGTTTATTCAGGCGAGAGCAGTACTTC. Translated: CASSLFRREQYF. The rearrangement joins TRBV28 to TRBJ2-7; unclear D gene. The V gene's germline CDR1 is MDHEN and CDR2 SYDVKM. This CDR3 spans 12 amino acids. Trimming left V 1 base short and J 7 bases short, with 8 bases between.

V is TRBV7-9 and J is TRBJ1-1, with a possible D match to TRBD1 (6 bases). The V gene's germline CDR1 is SEHNR and CDR2 FQNEAQ (reference sequence). The CDR3 spans 17 residues. Trimming took 5 bases from V and 4 from J, leaving 23 bases between them. The CDR3 sequence is CASSPPTQILQGTEAFF. CDR3 DNA sequence: TGTGCCAGCAGCCCTCCTACCCAAATCTTACAGGGCACTGAAGCTTTCTTT.

The rearrangement links TRBV20-1 to TRBJ2-7, with TRBD1 identical over 9 bases. The CDR3 extends over 15 amino acids. Germline V gene data show CDR1 as DFQATT and CDR2 as SNEGSKA (reference sequence). V trimming: 3 bases; J trimming: 6 bases; junction bases outside the gene matches: 12. The CDR3 DNA reads as TGCAGTGCTAGGGAACGAACCGGGACAGGGAGCGAGCAGTACTTC. This translates into CSARERTGTGSEQYF.